These 20 T cell receptor beta chains share one sample of origin, sequenced in a study of T cell repertoires in aging, cancer and after chemotherapy. TRB rearrangements spanning V, D and J were amplified using mixed TRB-A/B primers. MiXCR, applied by TCRdb to the multiplex PCR reads, yields one record per CDR3 protein. The table shows about 2,500 distinct CDR3 sequences, with roughly 32% occurring only once. Amplification of TCR beta used genomic DNA extracted from peripheral blood. The specimen sequenced was blood. All receptors come from a human donor with a solid tumor.

The chain employs TRBV11-2 and TRBJ2-6; TRBD1 matches at 8 bases. Unmatched junction bases numbered 7, after V lost 10 bases and J lost 2 bases. Looked up from germline, CDR1 is SGHAT and CDR2 is FQNNGV. The CDR3 loop spans 15 amino acids. The CDR3 bases are TGTGCCATCCGATCAGGGGGCCCTGGGGCCAACGTCCTGACTTTC. This sequence encodes CAIRSGGPGANVLTF.

The chain has TRBV6-6 and TRBJ2-5; D call uncertain. Trimming removed 3 bases at V and 1 base at J, with 9 bases between. CDR1 MNHNY and CDR2 SVGAGI come from the germline V gene (reference sequence). The CDR3 spans 14 residues. This chain's CDR3 is CASSYSGVQETQYF. Written as DNA, the CDR3 is TGTGCCAGCAGTTATTCCGGAGTCCAAGAGACCCAGTACTTC.

Note on this clonotype: This sequence may be a read error, since a much larger clone differs from it by one base. Given the absence of the conserved phenylalanine or tryptophan at the CDR3 end, a read error is likely. The rearrangement uses TRBV5-6 and TRBJ2-7; D unresolved. The V and J ends lost 6 bases and 0 bases respectively, with 10 bases between them. Per germline, CDR1 SGHDT and CDR2 YYEEEE. This CDR3 has 13 amino acids. The CDR3: CASTRYNSYEQYL. In DNA, the CDR3 is TGTGCCAGCACCCGATACAACTCCTACGAGCAGTACTTA.

This clonotype rates as medium-sized. This sequence joins TRBV6-5 and TRBJ1-2, with 7 bases aligning to TRBD1. Trimming removed 6 bases from V and 0 bases from J; junction bases left unmatched: 10. Germline CDR1 MNHEY, CDR2 SVGAGI. The CDR3 has 16 residues. CDR3 loop: CASRATGYQANYGYTF. DNA for the CDR3: TGTGCCAGCAGGGCGACAGGGTATCAAGCTAACTATGGCTACACCTTC.

This clonotype has only a few counts. V usage is TRBV6-1 and J usage is TRBJ2-7; TRBD2 agrees at 9 bases. CDR3 length: 16 amino acids. CDR1 and CDR2 from the germline V gene are MNHNS and SASEGT. The trim removed 5 bases at V and 5 bases at J, leaving 13 bases unmatched. The CDR3: CASSSPGREGRHEQYF. In DNA, the CDR3 is TGTGCCAGCAGTTCCCCAGGGCGGGAGGGCCGACACGAGCAGTACTTC.

This rearrangement joins TRBV5-4 to TRBJ1-1; the D gene is possibly TRBD1 (5 bases). Trimming pared 2 bases from V and 6 bases from J, leaving 5 bases between. The CDR3 contains 11 residues. Germline CDR1 and CDR2: SGHNT and YYREEE (reference sequence). CDR3 amino acids: CASSLGAEAFF. As DNA, the CDR3 is TGTGCCAGCAGCTTAGGGGCTGAAGCTTTCTTT.

The gene calls are TRBV5-1 and TRBJ2-7, with D unresolved. The CDR3 has 14 residues. Germline CDR1 and CDR2: SGHRS and YFSETQ. Trimming removed 5 bases from V and 3 bases from J, with 15 bases in between. The CDR3 region has the DNA TGCGCCAGCAGGTCTGGGCAGGCGAACTACGAGCAGTACTTC. Translating gives CASRSGQANYEQYF. Full variable domain (outside the CDR3, taken from reference TRBV5-1 and TRBJ2-7): KAGVTQTPRYLIKTRGQQVTLSCSPISGHRSVSWYQQTPGQGLQFLFEYFSETQRNKGNFPGRFSGRQFSNSRSEMNVSTLELGDSALYLCASRSGQANYEQYFGPGTRLTVT.

As to this clonotype: The junction shows a germline mismatch at one end, possibly a read error. The chain recombines TRBV7-2 with TRBJ1-5; no definite D call. Germline CDR1 and CDR2: SGHTA and FQGNSA. This CDR3 is built from 13 residues. The CDR3 DNA reads as TGTGCAAGCAGATTAGATCCCCGGAAGCCCCAGCATTTT. Its protein is CASRLDPRKPQHF. Based on the CDR3 plus reference TRBV7-2 and TRBJ1-5, the full variable domain is GAGVSQSPSNKVTEKGKDVELRCDPISGHTALYWYRQSLGQGLEFLIYFQGNSAPDKSGLPSDRFSAERTGGSVSTLTIQRTQQEDSAVYLCASRLDPRKPQHFGDGTRLSIL.

The chain carries TRBV20-1 and TRBJ1-2, with D perhaps TRBD1 (5 bases). The CDR3 has 16 residues. The germline V and J ends were trimmed by 1 base and 5 bases, with 20 bases remaining between them. The germline V gene has CDR1 DFQATT and CDR2 SNEGSKA (reference sequence). DNA for the CDR3: TGCAGTGCTAGAGCGGGCGGAGGTTGGACAATTTATGGCTACACCTTC. It specifies CSARAGGGWTIYGYTF.

Relative to its sample, this clonotype is medium-sized. This chain links TRBV29-1 with TRBJ2-3, with D unresolved. CDR1 is SQVTM and CDR2 is ANQGSEA in the germline V gene. This CDR3 has 11 residues. V lost 5 bases to trimming and J lost 9 bases, with 12 bases between them. This CDR3 is CSVPSGVTQYF. For the CDR3, the DNA is TGCAGCGTTCCTAGTGGCGTCACGCAGTATTTT.

V is TRBV30 and J is TRBJ1-1; D unresolved. The CDR3 loop spans 13 amino acids. The germline V gene encodes CDR1 GTSNPN and CDR2 SVGIG (reference sequence). Between the trimmed V and J ends, which lost 3 bases and 0 bases, there was a span of 8 bases. CDR3 DNA: TGTGCCTGGAGGCGGCAAGTGAACACTGAAGCTTTCTTT. Its translation is CAWRRQVNTEAFF. The full variable domain, with the rest looked up from reference TRBV30 and TRBJ1-1, is SQTIHQWPATLVQPVGSPLSLECTVEGTSNPNLYWYRQAAGRGLQLLFYSVGIGQISSEVPQNLSASRPQDRQFILSSKKLLLSDSGFYLCAWRRQVNTEAFFGQGTRLTVV.

This clonotype has a handful of counts. The chain employs TRBV7-9 and TRBJ2-7; 9 nucleotides match TRBD1. The germline V gene encodes CDR1 SEHNR and CDR2 FQNEAQ (reference sequence). With 5 bases clipped from V and 2 bases from J, the junction kept 7 bases outside the gene matches. The length of the CDR3 is 15 residues. Written as DNA, the CDR3 is TGTGCCAGCAGCCCGATGGACAGGGGCACCTACGAGCAGTACTTC. It specifies CASSPMDRGTYEQYF.

The chain carries TRBV12-5 and TRBJ2-5, with TRBD2 matching over 11 bases. V lost 3 bases and J lost 5; bases outside the gene matches: 11. CDR1 and CDR2 (germline): LGHNT, FRNRAP. The CDR3 is 17 residues long. The CDR3 is CASGFERLAGIWETQYF. The CDR3 nucleotides are TGTGCTAGTGGTTTCGAGCGACTAGCGGGGATTTGGGAGACCCAGTACTTC.

The CDR3 reads CASSMPGLRRQETQYF. The CDR3 nucleotides read TGTGCCAGTAGTATGCCGGGACTAAGGAGGCAAGAGACCCAGTACTTC. This rearrangement joins TRBV19 to TRBJ2-5, with 7 bases fitting TRBD2. Germline V gene sequence: CDR1 LNHDA, CDR2 SQIVND (reference sequence). The CDR3 has 16 amino acids. With 3 bases clipped from V and 2 bases from J, the junction kept 9 bases outside the gene matches.

The chain combines TRBV5-1 with TRBJ2-7; 7 nucleotides align to TRBD1. From germline, CDR1 is SGHRS and CDR2 YFSETQ. CDR3 length: 17 residues. J lost 4 bases, V lost 1 base, and 14 bases had no gene match. CDR3 amino acids: CASSLNLGQGVAYEQYF. DNA of the CDR3: TGCGCCAGCAGCTTGAACCTGGGTCAGGGGGTAGCTTACGAGCAGTACTTC.

This clonotype ranks as medium-sized (0.01 to 0.1%). This chain joins TRBV30 and TRBJ1-1, with 7 bases fitting TRBD1. The ends lost 1 base at V and 9 bases at J; junction bases unmatched: 2. This CDR3 is built from 11 residues. The germline V gene has CDR1 GTSNPN and CDR2 SVGIG (reference sequence). The CDR3 reads CAWSEQGKAFF. CDR3 nucleotide sequence: TGTGCCTGGAGTGAACAGGGGAAAGCTTTCTTT.

The V gene is TRBV20-1, the J gene TRBJ2-3, with D tentatively TRBD2 (6 bases). The CDR3 has 12 amino acids. Trimming pared 3 bases from V and 4 bases from J, leaving 8 bases between. Per germline, CDR1 DFQATT and CDR2 SNEGSKA (reference sequence). CDR3 DNA sequence: TGCAGTGCTAGCGGGAGATCAGATACGCAGTATTTT. It yields the protein CSASGRSDTQYF.

For this clonotype: The CDR3 end shows no conserved phenylalanine or tryptophan, and so a read error is likely. The V call is TRBV6-6, the J call TRBJ2-5; 7 bases agree with TRBD1. Trimming cost V 3 bases and J 5 bases; bases outside gene matches: 6. The germline V gene encodes CDR1 MNHNY and CDR2 SVGAGI (reference sequence). The CDR3 sequence is 14 residues long. CDR3 loop: CASSYPEQGETQYL. The CDR3 DNA is TGTGCCAGCAGTTATCCCGAACAGGGGGAGACCCAGTACTTA.

This clonotype was counted a single time. The V call is TRBV5-6, the J call TRBJ2-3; TRBD1 is a possible D gene (6 bases). CDR1 is SGHDT, CDR2 YYEEEE, per germline. The germline V and J ends were trimmed by 7 bases and 10 bases, with 19 bases remaining between them. The CDR3 runs to 13 residues. The CDR3 DNA reads TGTGCCAGCGGACCAGAAGGGGGTGTTGCGCAGTATTTT. Protein sequence: CASGPEGGVAQYF.

In its sample, this clonotype was seen a few times. V is TRBV5-6 and J is TRBJ2-7, with D perhaps given as TRBD1 or TRBD2 (6 bases each). The CDR3 extends over 13 amino acids. Germline values: CDR1 SGHDT, CDR2 YYEEEE. Trimming removed 5 bases at V and 0 bases at J, with 9 bases between. The CDR3 nucleotides read TGTGCCAGCAGGCGGGACATCTCCTACGAGCAGTACTTC. It is translated as CASRRDISYEQYF.